The rows below give T cell receptor beta chains drawn from one sample of a study of blood T cell repertoires in COVID-19. Here immunoSEQ multiplex PCR was the method, and the copy in TCRdb shows in-frame clones only, minus some. The sample comprises 200,000 to 250,000 clones, around 80% of which are singletons, and less than 3.5% rests with the top ten. The sample consisted of peripheral blood. These receptors were collected from a man aged 50 to 60 with active or convalescent COVID-19. Each CDR3 is given with its conserved first and last residue. D genes are given only for firm matches. Only part of the rows carry a size: once, few, many, or a class if the clone is expanded.

v_gene: TRBV19; j_gene: TRBJ2-1; d_gene: TRBD2; abundance: -; CDR3nt: TGTGCCAGTAGTCCGGGGAGGGGCGGGGCCTACAATGAGCAGTTCTTC; CDR3aa: CASSPGRGGAYNEQFF
v_gene: TRBV6-1; j_gene: TRBJ1-1; d_gene: -; abundance: -; CDR3nt: TGTGCCAGCAGTGATGGCACAGGATTGAACACTGAAGCTTTCTTT; CDR3aa: CASSDGTGLNTEAFF
v_gene: TRBV5-4; j_gene: TRBJ2-5; d_gene: TRBD1; abundance: -; CDR3nt: TGTGCCAGCAGCACGGGACAGTCGCCCCAGTACTTC; CDR3aa: CASSTGQSPQYF
v_gene: TRBV29-1; j_gene: TRBJ1-1; d_gene: -; abundance: -; CDR3nt: TGCAGCGTTGATTACGGACTCTACAGGGCCGAAGGAAGTACTGAAGCTTTCTTT; CDR3aa: CSVDYGLYRAEGSTEAFF
v_gene: TRBV4-1; j_gene: TRBJ1-3; d_gene: -; abundance: many; CDR3nt: TGCGCCAGCAGCCAACGAGCAGGGACATCTGGAAACACCATATATTTT; CDR3aa: CASSQRAGTSGNTIYF
v_gene: TRBV9; j_gene: TRBJ2-2; d_gene: TRBD2; abundance: -; CDR3nt: TGTGCCAGCAGCGTACCGGGGGGGTCCGGGGAGCTGTTTTTT; CDR3aa: CASSVPGGSGELFF
v_gene: TRBV10-2; j_gene: TRBJ1-6; d_gene: -; abundance: -; CDR3nt: TGCGCCAGCAGGTCGGGGAATTCACCCCTCCACTTT; CDR3aa: CASRSGNSPLHF
v_gene: TRBV18; j_gene: TRBJ2-7; d_gene: TRBD2; abundance: -; CDR3nt: TGTGCCAGCTCACTTGGGACTAGCGGAACCGGGGGCTACGAGCAGTACTTC; CDR3aa: CASSLGTSGTGGYEQYF
v_gene: TRBV18; j_gene: TRBJ2-7; d_gene: TRBD1; abundance: -; CDR3nt: TGTGCCAGCTCACCACGGGCCGGGACAGTGGGCTACGAGCAGTACTTC; CDR3aa: CASSPRAGTVGYEQYF
v_gene: TRBV24-1; j_gene: TRBJ2-2; d_gene: -; abundance: -; CDR3nt: TGTGCCACCAGTGGAAGGGGCTCGCTGAACACCGGGGAGCTGTTTTTT; CDR3aa: CATSGRGSLNTGELFF
v_gene: TRBV3-1/TRBV3-2; j_gene: TRBJ2-2; d_gene: TRBD1; abundance: -; CDR3nt: TGTGCCAGCAGCCAAGGGGTACAGGGGGCGTCCGGGGAGCTGTTTTTT; CDR3aa: CASSQGVQGASGELFF
v_gene: TRBV7-6; j_gene: TRBJ1-5; d_gene: -; abundance: -; CDR3nt: TGTGCCAGCAGCCCCGAGGAGGGAAACAATCAGCCCCAGCATTTT; CDR3aa: CASSPEEGNNQPQHF
v_gene: TRBV5-6; j_gene: TRBJ2-7; d_gene: TRBD1; abundance: once; CDR3nt: TGTGCCAGCAGCTCCCTCGGAGACAGGGGCCACGAGCAGTACTTC; CDR3aa: CASSSLGDRGHEQYF
v_gene: TRBV6-5; j_gene: TRBJ2-3; d_gene: -; abundance: -; CDR3nt: TGTGCCAGCAGTCGGGACTCCACAGATACGCAGTATTTT; CDR3aa: CASSRDSTDTQYF
v_gene: TRBV9; j_gene: TRBJ2-2; d_gene: -; abundance: -; CDR3nt: TGTGCCAGCAGCGCTCGACACACCGCAGAACCCGGGGAGCTGTTTTTT; CDR3aa: CASSARHTAEPGELFF
v_gene: TRBV30; j_gene: TRBJ1-1; d_gene: -; abundance: -; CDR3nt: TGTGCCTGGCTGGGGGGAGGGTCTGAAGCTTTCTTT; CDR3aa: CAWLGGGSEAFF
v_gene: TRBV5-6; j_gene: TRBJ1-6; d_gene: -; abundance: few; CDR3nt: TGTGCCAGCAGCTCCTTAAATTCACCCCTCCACTTT; CDR3aa: CASSSLNSPLHF
v_gene: TRBV16; j_gene: TRBJ1-5; d_gene: -; abundance: -; CDR3nt: TGTGCCAGCAGCCAATCGGGCAGGGGCAATCAGCCCCAGCATTTT; CDR3aa: CASSQSGRGNQPQHF
v_gene: TRBV11-2; j_gene: TRBJ2-5; d_gene: -; abundance: -; CDR3nt: TGTGCCAGCAGCCCACAAGAGACCCAGTACTTC; CDR3aa: CASSPQETQYF
v_gene: TRBV28; j_gene: TRBJ2-3; d_gene: TRBD2; abundance: -; CDR3nt: TGTGCCAGCAGTTTATCAGCGGGAGGACTCACAGATACGCAGTATTTT; CDR3aa: CASSLSAGGLTDTQYF
v_gene: TRBV5-1; j_gene: TRBJ2-3; d_gene: TRBD1; abundance: -; CDR3nt: TGCGCCAGCAGCTCCACAGGGGCTAGCACAGATACGCAGTATTTT; CDR3aa: CASSSTGASTDTQYF
v_gene: TRBV7-8; j_gene: TRBJ1-6; d_gene: -; abundance: -; CDR3nt: TGTGCCAGCAGCTTAGCGTCCGCAGCAGGGGTGCGTTCACCCCTCCACTTT; CDR3aa: CASSLASAAGVRSPLHF
v_gene: TRBV4-3; j_gene: TRBJ2-7; d_gene: TRBD2; abundance: -; CDR3nt: TGCGCCAGCAGCCGGGGCGGGGGGACCTACGAGCAGTACTTC; CDR3aa: CASSRGGGTYEQYF
v_gene: TRBV20-1; j_gene: TRBJ2-3; d_gene: TRBD2; abundance: -; CDR3nt: TGCAGTGCTAGTCTCTCACTAGCGGGAGCAGATACGCAGTATTTT; CDR3aa: CSASLSLAGADTQYF
v_gene: TRBV5-6; j_gene: TRBJ2-1; d_gene: -; abundance: once; CDR3nt: TGTGCCAGCAGCAGCCCCCCCCAATCTAGTTCCTACAATGAGCAGTTCTTC; CDR3aa: CASSSPPQSSSYNEQFF
v_gene: TRBV12-3/TRBV12-4; j_gene: TRBJ2-7; d_gene: -; abundance: -; CDR3nt: TGTGCCAGCAGTGGGGGGAGCTACGAGCAGTACTTC; CDR3aa: CASSGGSYEQYF
v_gene: TRBV2; j_gene: TRBJ2-3; d_gene: -; abundance: -; CDR3nt: TGTGCCAGCAGTCCCGAGGCGGCAGATACGCAGTATTTT; CDR3aa: CASSPEAADTQYF
v_gene: TRBV27; j_gene: TRBJ2-3; d_gene: -; abundance: -; CDR3nt: TGTGCCAGCAGTTTAATGTGGGGCGGGGGCACAGATACGCAGTATTTT; CDR3aa: CASSLMWGGGTDTQYF
v_gene: TRBV7-2; j_gene: TRBJ2-2; d_gene: -; abundance: -; CDR3nt: TGTGCCAGCAGCCCTGGACTCTACGGGGAGCTGTTTTTT; CDR3aa: CASSPGLYGELFF
v_gene: TRBV5-1; j_gene: TRBJ2-1; d_gene: TRBD1; abundance: -; CDR3nt: TGCGCCAGCAGCCCGACAGGGAATGAGCAGTTCTTC; CDR3aa: CASSPTGNEQFF
v_gene: TRBV5-4; j_gene: TRBJ1-1; d_gene: TRBD1; abundance: -; CDR3nt: TGTGCCAGCAGCAGAAACCGGGACAGGGGTTCCGCTGAAGCTTTCTTT; CDR3aa: CASSRNRDRGSAEAFF
v_gene: TRBV5-1; j_gene: TRBJ2-7; d_gene: -; abundance: -; CDR3nt: TGCGCCAGCAGCCCGTACGGGGACGAGCAGTACTTC; CDR3aa: CASSPYGDEQYF
v_gene: TRBV7-2; j_gene: TRBJ2-3; d_gene: -; abundance: -; CDR3nt: TGTGCCAGCAGCCTGGGGGCAGTCACAGATACGCAGTATTTT; CDR3aa: CASSLGAVTDTQYF
v_gene: TRBV6-5; j_gene: TRBJ2-7; d_gene: TRBD1; abundance: -; CDR3nt: TGTGCCAGCAGTTACTCTGGGGACAGCCTGACGGGCGAGCAGTACTTC; CDR3aa: CASSYSGDSLTGEQYF
v_gene: TRBV6-5; j_gene: TRBJ1-1; d_gene: -; abundance: -; CDR3nt: TGTGCCAGCAGAACAGGTACCACTGAAGCTTTCTTT; CDR3aa: CASRTGTTEAFF
v_gene: TRBV30; j_gene: TRBJ1-2; d_gene: -; abundance: few; CDR3nt: TGTGCCTGGGAGCTCCACAGGGTTGTGGGCTACACCTTC; CDR3aa: CAWELHRVVGYTF
v_gene: TRBV12-2; j_gene: TRBJ2-2; d_gene: -; abundance: -; CDR3nt: TGTGCAAGTCGCTCCCGACTGGGTGACGGGGAGCTGTTTTTT; CDR3aa: CASRSRLGDGELFF
v_gene: TRBV7-9; j_gene: TRBJ2-7; d_gene: TRBD1; abundance: few; CDR3nt: TGTGCCAGCGGCCGGGACAGGGGAGGTAACGAGCAGTACTTC; CDR3aa: CASGRDRGGNEQYF
v_gene: TRBV29-1; j_gene: TRBJ1-1; d_gene: -; abundance: -; CDR3nt: TGCAGCGTTGGAGGGCCGAACACTGAAGCTTTCTTT; CDR3aa: CSVGGPNTEAFF
v_gene: TRBV15; j_gene: TRBJ1-3; d_gene: TRBD1; abundance: -; CDR3nt: TGTGCCACCAGCAGAGATGGGCGACAGGGCGGAAACACCATATATTTT; CDR3aa: CATSRDGRQGGNTIYF
v_gene: TRBV2; j_gene: TRBJ2-7; d_gene: TRBD1; abundance: once; CDR3nt: TGTGCCAGCAGGATGTCGTCGGCAGGGGGCGAGGAGCAGTACTTC; CDR3aa: CASRMSSAGGEEQYF
v_gene: TRBV10-2; j_gene: TRBJ1-1; d_gene: TRBD1; abundance: -; CDR3nt: TGCGCCAGCAGTACCCTGGACAGGGTGGCTTTCTTT; CDR3aa: CASSTLDRVAFF
v_gene: TRBV28; j_gene: TRBJ2-7; d_gene: TRBD1; abundance: -; CDR3nt: TGTGCCACCGGGACAGGGCTACACGAGCAGTACTTC; CDR3aa: CATGTGLHEQYF
v_gene: TRBV4-1; j_gene: TRBJ2-5; d_gene: -; abundance: -; CDR3nt: TGCGCCAGCAGCCAAGAAGCCCGAGAGACCCAGTACTTC; CDR3aa: CASSQEARETQYF
v_gene: TRBV7-2; j_gene: TRBJ1-5; d_gene: -; abundance: -; CDR3nt: TGTGCCAGCAGCCCGGGTTCGGAGAGAGCCCAGCATTTT; CDR3aa: CASSPGSERAQHF
v_gene: TRBV11-2; j_gene: TRBJ2-2; d_gene: TRBD2; abundance: few; CDR3nt: TGTGCCAGCAGGAAGGGTACGGGACTAGCGGGAAACACCGGGGAGCTGTTTTTT; CDR3aa: CASRKGTGLAGNTGELFF
v_gene: TRBV7-8; j_gene: TRBJ1-2; d_gene: -; abundance: few; CDR3nt: TGTGCCAGCAGCTTAGTCCCAGGGGCAACCTATGGCTACACCTTC; CDR3aa: CASSLVPGATYGYTF
v_gene: TRBV5-1; j_gene: TRBJ1-1; d_gene: TRBD1; abundance: -; CDR3nt: TGCGCCAGCACTCCTGCCGGGACAGGGGCGGGTGAAGCTTTCTTT; CDR3aa: CASTPAGTGAGEAFF
v_gene: TRBV18; j_gene: TRBJ1-1; d_gene: TRBD1; abundance: -; CDR3nt: TGTGCCAGCTCAAGGGACAGTAACACTGAAGCTTTCTTT; CDR3aa: CASSRDSNTEAFF
v_gene: TRBV28; j_gene: TRBJ1-1; d_gene: -; abundance: once; CDR3nt: TGTGCCAGCAGCGCAGCGGTCCAGAATAGCGCTTTCTTT; CDR3aa: CASSAAVQNSAFF
v_gene: TRBV28; j_gene: TRBJ2-7; d_gene: TRBD2; abundance: -; CDR3nt: TGTGCCAGCAGTTTAGACGGACTAGCGGAGGGATACGAGCAGTACTTC; CDR3aa: CASSLDGLAEGYEQYF
v_gene: TRBV5-1; j_gene: TRBJ2-7; d_gene: -; abundance: -; CDR3nt: TGCGTCAGCAGCTTGGGCCAGGGGCCCTACGAGCAGTACTTC; CDR3aa: CVSSLGQGPYEQYF
v_gene: TRBV24-1; j_gene: TRBJ1-4; d_gene: -; abundance: -; CDR3nt: TGTGCCACCAGTGGGCCGGGCGGGGAAAAACTGTTTTTT; CDR3aa: CATSGPGGEKLFF